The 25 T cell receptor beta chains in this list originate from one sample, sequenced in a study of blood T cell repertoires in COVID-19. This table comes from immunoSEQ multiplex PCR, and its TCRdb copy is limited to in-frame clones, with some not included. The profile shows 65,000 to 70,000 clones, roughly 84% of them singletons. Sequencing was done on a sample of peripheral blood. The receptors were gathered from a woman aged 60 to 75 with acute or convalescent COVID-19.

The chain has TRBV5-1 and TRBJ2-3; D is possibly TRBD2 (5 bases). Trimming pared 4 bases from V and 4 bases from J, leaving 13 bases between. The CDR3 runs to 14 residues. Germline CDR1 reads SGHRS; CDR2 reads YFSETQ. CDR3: CASSPSPGADTQYF. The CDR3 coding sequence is TGCGCCAGCAGCCCCTCCCCCGGGGCAGATACGCAGTATTTT.

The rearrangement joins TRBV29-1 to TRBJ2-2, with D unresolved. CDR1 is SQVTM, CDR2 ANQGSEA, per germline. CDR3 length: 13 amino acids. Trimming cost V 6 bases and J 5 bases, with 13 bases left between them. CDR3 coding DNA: TGCAGCGTCAATCCCACCGGGACCGGGGAGCTGTTTTTT. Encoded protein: CSVNPTGTGELFF.

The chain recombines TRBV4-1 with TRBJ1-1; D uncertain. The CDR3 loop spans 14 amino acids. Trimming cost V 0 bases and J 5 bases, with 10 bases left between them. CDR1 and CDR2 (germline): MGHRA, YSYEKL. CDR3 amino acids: CASSQDSGRTEAFF. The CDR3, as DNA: TGCGCCAGCAGCCAAGATTCCGGGAGGACTGAAGCTTTCTTT.

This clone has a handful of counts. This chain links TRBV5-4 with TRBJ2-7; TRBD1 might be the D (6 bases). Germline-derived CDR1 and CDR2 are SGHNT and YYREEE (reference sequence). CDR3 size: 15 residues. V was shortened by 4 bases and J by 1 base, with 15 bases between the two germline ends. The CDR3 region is CASSPVQGYSYEQYF. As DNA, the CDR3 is TGTGCCAGCAGCCCCGTTCAGGGGTATTCCTACGAGCAGTACTTC.

The CDR3 DNA reads as TGTGCCAGCAGTCCCGGGAGCGGGGGGCCTGAGTACTTC. Translation: CASSPGSGGPEYF. J is TRBJ2-7 and V is TRBV6-6, with TRBD2 matching 9 bases. The CDR3 is 13 amino acids. V shed 5 bases and J 11 bases; nucleotides not matched to a gene: 10. Germline assignment: CDR1 MNHNY and CDR2 SVGAGI (reference sequence).

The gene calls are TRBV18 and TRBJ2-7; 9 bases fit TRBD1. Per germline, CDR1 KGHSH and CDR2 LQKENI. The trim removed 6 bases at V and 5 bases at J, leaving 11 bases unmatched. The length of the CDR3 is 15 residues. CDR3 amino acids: CASSLKQGARNEQYF. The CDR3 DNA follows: TGTGCCAGCTCTCTTAAACAGGGGGCGCGTAACGAGCAGTACTTC.

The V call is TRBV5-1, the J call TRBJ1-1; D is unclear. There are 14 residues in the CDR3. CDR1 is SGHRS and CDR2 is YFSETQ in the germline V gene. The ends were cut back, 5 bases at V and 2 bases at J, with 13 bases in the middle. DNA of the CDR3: TGCGCCAGCAGGCCGAACACAGAAAACACTGAAGCTTTCTTT. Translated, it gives CASRPNTENTEAFF.

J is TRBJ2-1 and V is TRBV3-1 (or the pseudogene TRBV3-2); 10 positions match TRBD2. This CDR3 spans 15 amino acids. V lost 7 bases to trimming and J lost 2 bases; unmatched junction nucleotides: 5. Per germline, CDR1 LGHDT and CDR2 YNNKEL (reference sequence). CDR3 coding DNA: TGTGCCAGCACCTTAGCGGGGGGCCCCTACAATGAGCAGTTCTTC. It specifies CASTLAGGPYNEQFF.

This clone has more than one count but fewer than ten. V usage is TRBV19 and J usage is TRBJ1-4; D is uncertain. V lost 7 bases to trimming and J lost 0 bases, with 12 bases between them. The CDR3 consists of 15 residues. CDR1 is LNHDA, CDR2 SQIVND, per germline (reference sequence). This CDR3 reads CASTETLTTNEKLFF. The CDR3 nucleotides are TGTGCCAGTACCGAGACACTTACAACTAATGAAAAACTGTTTTTT.

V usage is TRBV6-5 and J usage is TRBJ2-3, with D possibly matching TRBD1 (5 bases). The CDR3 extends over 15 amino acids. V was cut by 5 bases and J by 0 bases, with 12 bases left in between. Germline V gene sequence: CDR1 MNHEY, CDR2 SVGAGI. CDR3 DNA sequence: TGTGCCAGCAGTCTTGGGGCGTATAGCACAGATACGCAGTATTTT. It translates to CASSLGAYSTDTQYF.

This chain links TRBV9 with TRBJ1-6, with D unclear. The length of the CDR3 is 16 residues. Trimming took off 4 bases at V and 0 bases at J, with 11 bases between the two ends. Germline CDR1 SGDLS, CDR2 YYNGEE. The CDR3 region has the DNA TGTGCCAGCAGCCCTCTAGATAGCTCCTATAATTCACCCCTCCACTTT. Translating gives CASSPLDSSYNSPLHF.

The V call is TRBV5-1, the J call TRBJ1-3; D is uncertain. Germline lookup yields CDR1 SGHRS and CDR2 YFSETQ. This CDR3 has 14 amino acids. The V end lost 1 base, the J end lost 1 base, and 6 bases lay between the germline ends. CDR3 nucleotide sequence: TGCGCCAGCAGCTTGACCGGGTCTGGAAACACCATATATTTT. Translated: CASSLTGSGNTIYF. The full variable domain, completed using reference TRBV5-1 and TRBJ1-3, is KAGVTQTPRYLIKTRGQQVTLSCSPISGHRSVSWYQQTPGQGLQFLFEYFSETQRNKGNFPGRFSGRQFSNSRSEMNVSTLELGDSALYLCASSLTGSGNTIYFGEGSWLTVV.

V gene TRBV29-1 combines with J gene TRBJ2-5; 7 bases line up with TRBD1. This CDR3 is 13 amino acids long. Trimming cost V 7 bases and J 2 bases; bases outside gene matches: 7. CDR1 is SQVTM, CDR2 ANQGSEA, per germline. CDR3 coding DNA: TGCAGCGCCGACCTGACAGGGCAAGAGACCCAGTACTTC. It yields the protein CSADLTGQETQYF.

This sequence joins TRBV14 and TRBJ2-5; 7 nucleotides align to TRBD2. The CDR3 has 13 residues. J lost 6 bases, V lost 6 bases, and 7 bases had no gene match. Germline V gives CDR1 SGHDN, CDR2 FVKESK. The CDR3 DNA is TGTGCCAGCAGTACGGGGGGAGGCAAGACCCAGTACTTC. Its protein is CASSTGGGKTQYF.

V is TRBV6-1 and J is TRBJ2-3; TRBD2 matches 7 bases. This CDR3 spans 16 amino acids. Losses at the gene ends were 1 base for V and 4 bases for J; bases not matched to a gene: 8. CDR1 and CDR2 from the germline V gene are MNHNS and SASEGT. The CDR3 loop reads CASSEGGGKWADTQYF. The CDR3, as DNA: TGTGCCAGCAGTGAAGGGGGGGGGAAGTGGGCAGATACGCAGTATTTT.

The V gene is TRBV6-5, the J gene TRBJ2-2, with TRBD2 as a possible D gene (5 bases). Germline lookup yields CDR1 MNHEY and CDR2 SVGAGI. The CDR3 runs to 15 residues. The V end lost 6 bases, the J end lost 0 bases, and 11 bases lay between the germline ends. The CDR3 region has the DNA TGTGCCAGCAGCCGGACGACTACGAACACCGGGGAGCTGTTTTTT. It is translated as CASSRTTTNTGELFF.

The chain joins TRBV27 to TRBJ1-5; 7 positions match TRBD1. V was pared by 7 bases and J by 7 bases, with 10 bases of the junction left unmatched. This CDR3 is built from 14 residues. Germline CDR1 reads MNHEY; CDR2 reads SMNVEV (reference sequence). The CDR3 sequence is CASKKQGSGQPQHF. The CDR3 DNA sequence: TGTGCCAGCAAAAAACAGGGGTCGGGGCAGCCCCAGCATTTT.

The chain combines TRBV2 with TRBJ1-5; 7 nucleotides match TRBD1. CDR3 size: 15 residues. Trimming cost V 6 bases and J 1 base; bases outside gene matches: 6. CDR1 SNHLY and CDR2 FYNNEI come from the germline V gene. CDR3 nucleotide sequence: TGTGCCAGCAGGGAGACAGGGAACAGCAATCAGCCCCAGCATTTT. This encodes CASRETGNSNQPQHF.

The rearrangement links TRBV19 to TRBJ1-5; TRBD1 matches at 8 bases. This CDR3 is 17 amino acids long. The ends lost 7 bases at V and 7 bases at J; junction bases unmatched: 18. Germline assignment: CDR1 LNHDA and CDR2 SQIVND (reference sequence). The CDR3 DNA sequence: TGTGCCAGTACCCGGCGAACAGGGGGTCTTGTTGGGCAGCCCCAGCATTTT. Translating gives CASTRRTGGLVGQPQHF.

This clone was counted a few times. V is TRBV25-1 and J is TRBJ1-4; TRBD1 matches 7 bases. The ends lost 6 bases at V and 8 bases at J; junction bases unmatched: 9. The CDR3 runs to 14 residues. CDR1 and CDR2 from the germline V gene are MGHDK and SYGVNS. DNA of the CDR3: TGTGCCAGCAGGACCGGGACAGCAAGGGAAAAACTGTTTTTT. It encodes CASRTGTAREKLFF.

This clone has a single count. The CDR3: CASSLVSAGQPQHF. The CDR3 DNA is TGTGCCAGCAGCTTAGTTAGCGCCGGACAGCCCCAGCATTTT. This chain links TRBV7-2 with TRBJ1-5; no firm D call. CDR1 is SGHTA, CDR2 FQGNSA, per germline. The V gene lost 1 base and the J gene lost 7 bases, with 11 bases spanning the gap. This CDR3 is 14 amino acids long. The complete variable domain, with remaining parts taken from reference TRBV7-2 and TRBJ1-5, reads GAGVSQSPSNKVTEKGKDVELRCDPISGHTALYWYRQSLGQGLEFLIYFQGNSAPDKSGLPSDRFSAERTGGSVSTLTIQRTQQEDSAVYLCASSLVSAGQPQHFGDGTRLSIL.

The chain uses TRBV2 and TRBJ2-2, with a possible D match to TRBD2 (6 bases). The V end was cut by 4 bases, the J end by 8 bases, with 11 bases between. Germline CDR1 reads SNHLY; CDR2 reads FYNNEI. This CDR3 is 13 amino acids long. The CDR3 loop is CASSVDLAGELFF. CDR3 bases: TGTGCCAGCAGTGTAGACCTAGCGGGGGAGCTGTTTTTT.

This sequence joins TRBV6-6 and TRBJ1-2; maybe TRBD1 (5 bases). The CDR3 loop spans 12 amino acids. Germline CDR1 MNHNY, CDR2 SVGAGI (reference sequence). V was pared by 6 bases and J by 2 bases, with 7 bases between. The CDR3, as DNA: TGTGCCAGCAGACAGGCGAACTATGGCTACACCTTC. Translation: CASRQANYGYTF.

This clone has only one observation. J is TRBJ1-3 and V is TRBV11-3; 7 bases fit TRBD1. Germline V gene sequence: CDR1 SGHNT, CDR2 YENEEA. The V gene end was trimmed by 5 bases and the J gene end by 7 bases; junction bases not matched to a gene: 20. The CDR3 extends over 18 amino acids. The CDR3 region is CASSPPGQRLSLGNTIYF. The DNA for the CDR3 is TGTGCCAGCAGCCCGCCGGGACAGCGACTTTCTCTTGGTAACACCATATATTTT.

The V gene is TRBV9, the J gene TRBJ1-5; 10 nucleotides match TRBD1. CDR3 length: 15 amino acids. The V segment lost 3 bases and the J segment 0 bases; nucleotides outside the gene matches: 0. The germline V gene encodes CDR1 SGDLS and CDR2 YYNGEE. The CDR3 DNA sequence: TGTGCCAGCAGCGGGACAGGGGGTAGCAATCAGCCCCAGCATTTT. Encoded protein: CASSGTGGSNQPQHF. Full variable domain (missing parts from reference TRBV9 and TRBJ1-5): DSGVTQTPKHLITATGQRVTLRCSPRSGDLSVYWYQQSLDQGLQFLIQYYNGEERAKGNILERFSAQQFPDLHSELNLSSLELGDSALYFCASSGTGGSNQPQHFGDGTRLSIL.